This TCR beta chain was captured in a study of blood T cell repertoires in COVID-19. This CDR3 is built from 13 residues. Germline CDR1 and CDR2: GTSNPN and SVGIG (reference sequence). V lost 2 bases and J 9 bases, leaving 16 bases between the germline ends. Authors' analysis steps: Reference gene primer amplification gave nucleated cell count estimates. Libraries were prepared by immunoSEQ multiplex PCR; TCRdb keeps only in-frame clonotypes and omits some of them. V and J calls and clone size are copied from that table; D and trimming were computed from the DNA. The data hold 70,000 to 100,000 clones, with around nine tenths observed a single time.

Sequencing was performed on peripheral blood. This receptor was identified in an elderly woman with acute or convalescent COVID-19. The rearrangement uses TRBV30 and TRBJ1-1, with D maybe TRBD1 (6 bases). CDR3: CAWSLEGEKKAFF. CDR3 coding DNA: TGTGCCTGGAGTCTTGAGGGGGAAAAAAAAGCTTTCTTT.